This T cell receptor beta chain was recovered during a study of cytomegalovirus exposure and HLA in healthy donors. Study information: Early released data comprised 80 million to 90 million unique TCRs from HLA-typed donors. General study findings and limits: Reportedly, diagnosis of cytomegalovirus status by the classifier showed high specificity and sensitivity. When the data were analyzed later, several of the most significant clusters appeared to be linked to common viral pathogens.

Each donor was nominally healthy when sampled (though unrecorded immune exposures were likely). A word on this clone: The antigen remains unidentified.

The PCR used 60 Vbeta and 13 Jbeta primers. This table comes from immunoSEQ multiplex PCR, and its TCRdb copy is limited to in-frame clones, with some not included. The table gives some 71,000 clones; the top ten clones make up 1.5% to 2% of it. This CDR3 comprises 15 residues. Germline V gives CDR1 SGHRS, CDR2 YFSETQ. Trimming took off 4 bases at V and 7 bases at J, with 17 bases between the two ends. This chain joins TRBV5-1 and TRBJ2-2, with a tentative D call TRBD1 (6 bases). This sequence was found in a woman aged 25-40 years in good health and CMV-seronegative. Sequencing was performed on PBMCs. The CDR3 here is CASSQGHLTIGELFF. The CDR3 nucleotides are TGCGCCAGCAGCCAGGGACACCTCACGATCGGGGAGCTGTTTTTT.